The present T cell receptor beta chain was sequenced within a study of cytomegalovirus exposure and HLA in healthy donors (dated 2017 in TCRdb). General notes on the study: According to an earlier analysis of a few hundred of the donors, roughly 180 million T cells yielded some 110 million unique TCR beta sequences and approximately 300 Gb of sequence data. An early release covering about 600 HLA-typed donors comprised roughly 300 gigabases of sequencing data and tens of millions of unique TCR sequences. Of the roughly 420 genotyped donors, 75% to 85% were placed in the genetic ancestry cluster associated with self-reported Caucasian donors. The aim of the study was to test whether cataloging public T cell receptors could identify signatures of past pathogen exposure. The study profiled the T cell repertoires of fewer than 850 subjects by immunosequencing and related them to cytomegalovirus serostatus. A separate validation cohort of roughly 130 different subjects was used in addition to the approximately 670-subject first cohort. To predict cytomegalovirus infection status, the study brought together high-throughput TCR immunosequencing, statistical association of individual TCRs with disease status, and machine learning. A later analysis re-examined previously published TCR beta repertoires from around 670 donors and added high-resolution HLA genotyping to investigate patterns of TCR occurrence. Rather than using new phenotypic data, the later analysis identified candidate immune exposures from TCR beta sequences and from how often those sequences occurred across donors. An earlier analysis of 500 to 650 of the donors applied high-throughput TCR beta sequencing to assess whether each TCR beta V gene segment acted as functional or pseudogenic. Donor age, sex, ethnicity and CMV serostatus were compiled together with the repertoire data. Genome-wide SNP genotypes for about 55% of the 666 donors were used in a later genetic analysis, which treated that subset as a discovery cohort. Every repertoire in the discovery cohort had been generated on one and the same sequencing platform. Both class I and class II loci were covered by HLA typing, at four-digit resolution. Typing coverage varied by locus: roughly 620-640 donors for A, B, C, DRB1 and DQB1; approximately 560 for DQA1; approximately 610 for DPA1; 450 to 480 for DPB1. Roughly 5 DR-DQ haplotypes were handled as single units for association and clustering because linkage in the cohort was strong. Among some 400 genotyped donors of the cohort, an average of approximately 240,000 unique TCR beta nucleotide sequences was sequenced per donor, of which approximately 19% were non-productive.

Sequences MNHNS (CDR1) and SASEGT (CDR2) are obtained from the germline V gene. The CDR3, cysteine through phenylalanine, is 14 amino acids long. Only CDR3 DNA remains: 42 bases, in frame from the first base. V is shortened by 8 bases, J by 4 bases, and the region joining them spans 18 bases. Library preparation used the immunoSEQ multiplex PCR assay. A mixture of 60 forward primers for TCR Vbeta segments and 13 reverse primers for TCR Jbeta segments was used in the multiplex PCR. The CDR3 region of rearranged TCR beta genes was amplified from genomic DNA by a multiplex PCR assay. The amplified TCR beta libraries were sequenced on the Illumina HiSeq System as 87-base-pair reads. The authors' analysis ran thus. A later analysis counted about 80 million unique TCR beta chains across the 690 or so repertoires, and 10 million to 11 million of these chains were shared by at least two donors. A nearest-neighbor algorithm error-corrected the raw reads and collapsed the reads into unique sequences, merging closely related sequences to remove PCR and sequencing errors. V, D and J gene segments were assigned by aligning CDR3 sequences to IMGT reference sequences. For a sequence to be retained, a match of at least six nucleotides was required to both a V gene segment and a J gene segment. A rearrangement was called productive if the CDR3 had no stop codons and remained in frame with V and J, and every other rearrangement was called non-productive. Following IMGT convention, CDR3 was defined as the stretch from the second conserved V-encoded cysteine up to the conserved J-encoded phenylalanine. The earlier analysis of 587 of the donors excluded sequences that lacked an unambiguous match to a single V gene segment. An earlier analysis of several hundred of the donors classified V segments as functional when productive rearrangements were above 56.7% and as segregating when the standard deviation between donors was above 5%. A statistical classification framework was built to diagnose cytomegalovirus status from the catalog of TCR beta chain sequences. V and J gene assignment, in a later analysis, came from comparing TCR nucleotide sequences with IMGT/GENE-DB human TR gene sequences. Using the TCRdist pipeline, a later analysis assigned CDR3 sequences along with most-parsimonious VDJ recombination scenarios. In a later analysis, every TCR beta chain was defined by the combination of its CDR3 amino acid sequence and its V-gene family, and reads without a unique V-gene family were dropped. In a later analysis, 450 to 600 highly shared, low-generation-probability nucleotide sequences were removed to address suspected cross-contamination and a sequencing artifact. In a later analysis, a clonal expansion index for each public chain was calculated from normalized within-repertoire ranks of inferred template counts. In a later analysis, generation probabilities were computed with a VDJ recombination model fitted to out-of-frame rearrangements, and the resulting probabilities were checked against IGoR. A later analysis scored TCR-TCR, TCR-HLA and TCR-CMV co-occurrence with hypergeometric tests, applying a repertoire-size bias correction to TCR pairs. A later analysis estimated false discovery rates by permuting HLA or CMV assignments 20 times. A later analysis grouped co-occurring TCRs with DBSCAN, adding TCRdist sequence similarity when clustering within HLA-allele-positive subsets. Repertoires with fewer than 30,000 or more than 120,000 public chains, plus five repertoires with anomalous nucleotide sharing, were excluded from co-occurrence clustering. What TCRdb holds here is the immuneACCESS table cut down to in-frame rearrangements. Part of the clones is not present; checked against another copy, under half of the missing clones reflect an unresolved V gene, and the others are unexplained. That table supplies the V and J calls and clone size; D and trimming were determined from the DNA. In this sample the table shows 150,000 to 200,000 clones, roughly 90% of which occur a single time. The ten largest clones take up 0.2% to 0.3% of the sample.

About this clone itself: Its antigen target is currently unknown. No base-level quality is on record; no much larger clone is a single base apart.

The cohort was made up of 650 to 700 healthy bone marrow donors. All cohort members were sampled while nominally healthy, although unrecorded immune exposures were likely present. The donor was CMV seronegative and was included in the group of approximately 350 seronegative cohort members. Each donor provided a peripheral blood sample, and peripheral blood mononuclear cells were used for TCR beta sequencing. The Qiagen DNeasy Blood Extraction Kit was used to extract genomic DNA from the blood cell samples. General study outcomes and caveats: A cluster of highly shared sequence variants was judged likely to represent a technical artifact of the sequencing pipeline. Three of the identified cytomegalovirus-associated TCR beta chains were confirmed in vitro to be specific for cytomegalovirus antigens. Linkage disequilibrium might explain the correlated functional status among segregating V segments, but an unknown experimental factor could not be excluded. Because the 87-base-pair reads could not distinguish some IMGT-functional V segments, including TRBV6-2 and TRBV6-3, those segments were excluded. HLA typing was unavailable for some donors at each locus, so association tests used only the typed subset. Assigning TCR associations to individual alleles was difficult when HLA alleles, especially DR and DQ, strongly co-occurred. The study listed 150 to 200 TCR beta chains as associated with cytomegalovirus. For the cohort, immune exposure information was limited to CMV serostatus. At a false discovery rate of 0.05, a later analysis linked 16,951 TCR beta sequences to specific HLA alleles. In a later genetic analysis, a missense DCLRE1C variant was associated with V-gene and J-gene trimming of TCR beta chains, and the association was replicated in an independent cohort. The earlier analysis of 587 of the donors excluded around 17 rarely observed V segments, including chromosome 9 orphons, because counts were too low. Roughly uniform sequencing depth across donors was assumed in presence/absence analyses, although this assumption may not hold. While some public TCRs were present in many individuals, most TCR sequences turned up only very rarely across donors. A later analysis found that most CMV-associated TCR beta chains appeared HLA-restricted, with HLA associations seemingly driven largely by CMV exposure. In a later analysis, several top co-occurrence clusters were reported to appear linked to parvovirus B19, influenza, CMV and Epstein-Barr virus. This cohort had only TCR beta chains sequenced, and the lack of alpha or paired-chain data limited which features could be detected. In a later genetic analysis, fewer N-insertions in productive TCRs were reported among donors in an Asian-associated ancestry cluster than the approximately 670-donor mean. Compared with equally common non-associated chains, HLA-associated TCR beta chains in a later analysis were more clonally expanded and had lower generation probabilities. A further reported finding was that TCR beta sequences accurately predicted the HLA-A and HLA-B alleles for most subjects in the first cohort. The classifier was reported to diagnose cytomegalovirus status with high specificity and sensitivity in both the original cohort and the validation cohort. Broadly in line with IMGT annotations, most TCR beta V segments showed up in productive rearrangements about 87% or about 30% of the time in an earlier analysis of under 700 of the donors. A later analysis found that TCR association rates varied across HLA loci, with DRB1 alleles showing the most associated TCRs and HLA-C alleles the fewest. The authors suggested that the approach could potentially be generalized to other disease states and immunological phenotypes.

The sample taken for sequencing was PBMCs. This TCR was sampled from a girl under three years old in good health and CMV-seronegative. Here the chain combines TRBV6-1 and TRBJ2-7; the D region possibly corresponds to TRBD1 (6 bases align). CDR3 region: CASGDVTGRYEQYF. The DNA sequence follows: TGTGCCAGCGGCGACGTTACAGGGAGATACGAGCAGTACTTC.